This T cell receptor beta chain was found in a study of Ad26.COV2.S vaccination and SARS-CoV-2 variants. Study background: Donor joined the COV1001 Ad26.COV2.S trial arm. Once or twice, 56 days apart, Ad26.COV2.S was delivered intramuscularly. General study points: Ad26.COV2.S recipients had broader spike-specific TCRs (P = 0.0014).

The protocol was immunoSEQ multiplex PCR, while the TCRdb copy is restricted to in-frame clones and leaves out a portion. This sample has hundreds of thousands of clones, with around 87% found just once. On this clone itself: What it recognizes is unknown.

Treatment reported: about 20 received Ad26.COV2.S at low or high dose, single or two shots; roughly five received placebo; per-sample allocation not given. Sampling happened 63 days after the first vaccine or placebo injection. An 18-55-year-old adult in Boston served as donor. Germline loops: CDR1 SNHLY, CDR2 FYNNEI. V lost 5 bases and J 5 bases, leaving 12 bases between the germline ends. This CDR3 spans 13 amino acids. The gene calls are TRBV2 and TRBJ1-2; perhaps TRBD1 as D (6 bases). The starting material was peripheral blood, obtained in a trial of Ad26.COV2.S vaccine versus placebo. The TCR originated in a person aged 18-60 years who received the Ad26.COV2.S COVID-19 vaccine or a placebo. Here the CDR3 reads CASSYRVEYGYTF. CDR3 in DNA: TGTGCCAGCAGTTACAGGGTAGAATATGGCTACACCTTC.